The 17 T cell receptor beta chains in this list originate from one sample, sequenced in a study of PD-L1 blockade in urothelial cancer. Measured with immunoSEQ multiplex PCR; TCRdb has only the in-frame clones, and not every one. Of tens of thousands of clones listed, around nine tenths were seen once; the top ten hold 3% to 4.5%. This sample comprised PBMCs, obtained around atezolizumab (anti-PD-L1) treatment. Source of these receptors: a man aged 50 to 60 with urothelial cancer.

V usage is TRBV2 and J usage is TRBJ2-2; weak D call: TRBD2 (5 bases). This CDR3 has 17 residues. Germline values: CDR1 SNHLY, CDR2 FYNNEI. V lost 4 bases, J lost 0 bases, and 15 bases lay in between. The CDR3: CASSAVGILPNTGELFF. The CDR3 bases are TGTGCCAGCAGTGCGGTCGGGATATTGCCGAACACCGGGGAGCTGTTTTTT.

The genes are TRBV4-3 and TRBJ2-7; 7 bases are a match to TRBD2. This CDR3 has 15 residues. Germline assignment: CDR1 LGHNA and CDR2 YSLEER. The V and J ends lost 4 bases and 0 bases, in that order; junction bases with no gene match: 6. DNA of the CDR3: TGCGCCAGCAGCCTCGGACTAGGCCTCTCCTACGAGCAGTACTTC. This codes for CASSLGLGLSYEQYF.

The rearrangement links TRBV7-8 to TRBJ2-5; 7 bases map to TRBD1. J was trimmed by 4 bases and V by 5 bases; bases with no gene match: 10. CDR1 and CDR2 (germline): SGHVS, FQNEAQ. The CDR3 length is 15 residues. The CDR3 nucleotides read TGTGCCAGCAGCCCACAGGGGCGGTTAAGAGAGACCCAGTACTTC. Translating it yields CASSPQGRLRETQYF. Filled out from reference TRBV7-8 and TRBJ2-5, the complete variable domain reads GAGVSQSPRYKVAKRGQDVALRCDPISGHVSLFWYQQALGQGPEFLTYFQNEAQLDKSGLPSDRFFAERPEGSVSTLKIQRTQQEDSAVYLCASSPQGRLRETQYFGPGTRLLVL.

J is TRBJ1-2 and V is TRBV10-3; TRBD1 is a possible D gene (5 bases). The CDR3 extends over 13 amino acids. V was trimmed by 3 bases and J by 7 bases, leaving 12 bases between them. CDR1 and CDR2 from the germline V gene are ENHRY and SYGVKD. In DNA form, the CDR3 reads TGTGCCATCAGTGATCTCGCAGGGCCTGGCTACACCTTC. It translates to CAISDLAGPGYTF.

This clone was seen only a few times. CDR3 nucleotides: TGCGCCAGCAGAGAAAGGACAGTGAACACCGGGGAGCTGTTTTTT. Residues: CASRERTVNTGELFF. The chain couples TRBV10-2 to TRBJ2-2; weak D call: TRBD1 (6 bases). V lost 6 bases and J 1 base, leaving 12 bases between the germline ends. The CDR3 totals 15 residues. Germline loops: CDR1 WSHSY, CDR2 SAAADI.

This clone was seen a handful of times. The chain links TRBV11-2 to TRBJ1-1, with 9 bases identical to TRBD1. V lost 1 base, J lost 5 bases, and 8 bases stayed unmatched. In germline, CDR1 is SGHAT, CDR2 FQNNGV. The CDR3 covers 16 residues. CDR3 DNA: TGTGCCAGCAGCTTAGTAGAGACAGGGGGTTTGACTGAAGCTTTCTTT. Protein sequence: CASSLVETGGLTEAFF.

This clone has just one count. CDR3 DNA: TGTGCCAGCAGCTCTTTGACTAGCGCGAGGTGGGATACGCAGTATTTT. Translating it yields CASSSLTSARWDTQYF. The chain couples TRBV5-4 to TRBJ2-3; 8 bases agree with TRBD2. V shed 3 bases, J shed 6 bases, and the junction held 12 bases outside the gene matches. Germline loops: CDR1 SGHNT, CDR2 YYREEE (reference sequence). The length of the CDR3 is 16 residues.

The chain couples TRBV15 to TRBJ1-1; 8 nucleotides agree with TRBD1. V lost 7 bases, J lost 1 base, and 8 bases stayed unmatched. CDR3 length equals 15 residues. The germline gives CDR1 LNHNV, CDR2 YYDKDF (reference sequence). CDR3 sequence reads: CATNPTGAKNTEAFF. The CDR3 DNA sequence: TGTGCCACCAATCCGACAGGGGCCAAGAACACTGAAGCTTTCTTT.

The chain couples TRBV12-1 to TRBJ2-7; whether TRBD2, the table's D call, matches the DNA was not checked. TRBV12-1 is designated a pseudogene. This CDR3 has 11 residues. CDR3 sequence reads: CASSFRSEQYF. Written as DNA, the CDR3 is TGTGCCAGCAGCTTTCGTAGCGAGCAGTACTTC.

The rearrangement links TRBV5-6 to TRBJ2-7, with D possibly matching TRBD1 (6 bases). The V gene lost 1 base and the J gene lost 5 bases, with 13 bases spanning the gap. CDR3 length equals 14 residues. CDR1 and CDR2 (germline): SGHDT, YYEEEE. CDR3 bases: TGTGCCAGCAGCTTGTGGGGGCCTGATGACGAGCAGTACTTC. Its translation is CASSLWGPDDEQYF.

The chain is built from TRBV10-2 and TRBJ2-2; a weak D match, TRBD1 (6 bases). The CDR3 sequence is 16 residues long. Germline V gene sequence: CDR1 WSHSY, CDR2 SAAADI. Trimming took off 5 bases at V and 6 bases at J, with 19 bases between the two ends. The CDR3 bases are TGCGCCAGCAGTCAGTTAGGGGGTTTAAACGCCGGGGAGCTGTTTTTT. Amino acid sequence: CASSQLGGLNAGELFF.

V gene TRBV5-1 combines with J gene TRBJ2-1; TRBD2 agrees at 13 bases. The CDR3 is 20 residues long. V lost 4 bases to trimming and J lost 0 bases; unmatched junction nucleotides: 13. The germline gives CDR1 SGHRS, CDR2 YFSETQ. CDR3 nucleotides: TGCGCCAGCAGCCGCGGGGGGGGACTAGCGGGATTAAGCTCCTACAATGAGCAGTTCTTC. Encoded protein: CASSRGGGLAGLSSYNEQFF.

The sample holds one count of this clone. V gene TRBV29-1 combines with J gene TRBJ2-5, with D perhaps TRBD1 (8 bases). This CDR3 has 15 amino acids. CDR1 SQVTM and CDR2 ANQGSEA come from the germline V gene. Trimming cost V 8 bases and J 0 bases, with 19 bases left between them. CDR3 protein: CSTSRGDRYQETQYF. The CDR3 nucleotides read TGCAGCACCTCCCGGGGGGACAGGTACCAAGAGACCCAGTACTTC.

The rearrangement uses TRBV9 and TRBJ2-2; 8 bases map to TRBD2. This CDR3 contains 16 residues. Unmatched junction bases numbered 13, after V lost 7 bases and J lost 5 bases. CDR1 SGDLS and CDR2 YYNGEE come from the germline V gene. CDR3 region: CASAPTGGLGTGELFF. CDR3 sequence (DNA): TGTGCCAGCGCACCGACGGGGGGGCTTGGAACCGGGGAGCTGTTTTTT.

The chain couples TRBV27 to TRBJ1-1; weak D call: TRBD1 (6 bases). Looked up from germline, CDR1 is MNHEY and CDR2 is SMNVEV (reference sequence). V lost 7 bases and J 1 base, leaving 10 bases between the germline ends. CDR3 length: 13 amino acids. In nucleotides, the CDR3 is TGTGCCAGCAAGGGGGTATGGAACACTGAAGCTTTCTTT. Its protein is CASKGVWNTEAFF.

This chain connects TRBV28 to TRBJ1-5; D uncertain. Between the trimmed V and J ends, which lost 1 base and 8 bases, there was a span of 12 bases. Germline V gene data show CDR1 as MDHEN and CDR2 as SYDVKM. This CDR3 is 14 amino acids long. This CDR3 reads CASSLLEVLEPQHF. The CDR3 nucleotides are TGTGCCAGCAGTTTATTAGAGGTACTCGAGCCCCAGCATTTT.

The J gene is TRBJ2-6, the V gene TRBV27; tentative D call: TRBD2 (7 bases). The V gene's germline CDR1 is MNHEY and CDR2 SMNVEV (reference sequence). The CDR3 extends over 16 amino acids. The ends were cut back, 5 bases at V and 2 bases at J, with 13 bases in the middle. DNA for the CDR3: TGTGCCAGCAGTCAGATAGGGGGGGCTGGGGCCAACGTCCTGACTTTC. Protein sequence: CASSQIGGAGANVLTF.